This TCR beta chain came from a study of T cells in tumors after PD-1 blockade. Study-level background: Prior checkpoint blockade, systemic immunosuppressant use, or anti-cancer therapy within 4 weeks excluded patients. Patients received pembrolizumab 200 mg every 3 weeks or cemiplimab 350 mg every 2 weeks.

With respect to this clone: Antigen specificity is unknown.

Method: immunoSEQ multiplex PCR; TCRdb's copy keeps in-frame clones and lacks some. Of 45,000 to 60,000 clones in the sample, roughly 79% were seen once. Study-wide points: Some novel exhausted tumor clones appeared in pre-treatment blood, suggesting peripheral recruitment.

This CDR3 has 15 amino acids. Germline assignment: CDR1 SGDLS and CDR2 YYNGEE. Trimming took 6 bases from V and 3 from J; bases not matched to a gene: 9. Template: tumor biopsy or peripheral blood genomic DNA, roughly 550-6,500 ng per sample. This TCR was recovered from a human donor with basal cell carcinoma. The sample here was PBMCs, taken before anti-PD-1 treatment. V is TRBV9 and J is TRBJ1-1; 9 positions match TRBD1. In DNA form, the CDR3 reads TGTGCCAGCATCGATTACCGGGACAGGGACACTGAAGCTTTCTTT. Translated: CASIDYRDRDTEAFF.